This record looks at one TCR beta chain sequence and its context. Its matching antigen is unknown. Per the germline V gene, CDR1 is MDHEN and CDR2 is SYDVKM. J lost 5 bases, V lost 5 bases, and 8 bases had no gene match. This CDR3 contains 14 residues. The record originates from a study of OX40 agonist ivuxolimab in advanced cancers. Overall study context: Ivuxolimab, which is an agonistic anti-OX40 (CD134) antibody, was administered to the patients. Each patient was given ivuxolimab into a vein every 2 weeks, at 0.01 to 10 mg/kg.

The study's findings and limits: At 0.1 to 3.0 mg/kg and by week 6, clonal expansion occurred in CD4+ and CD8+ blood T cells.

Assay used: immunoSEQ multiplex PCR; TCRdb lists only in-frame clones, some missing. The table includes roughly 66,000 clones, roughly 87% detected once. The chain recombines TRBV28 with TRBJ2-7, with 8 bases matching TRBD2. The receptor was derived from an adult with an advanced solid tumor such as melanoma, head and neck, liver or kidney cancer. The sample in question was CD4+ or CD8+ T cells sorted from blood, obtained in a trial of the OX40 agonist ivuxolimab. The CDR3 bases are TGTGCCAGCAGTCAAAGCGGGAGACGCGACGAGCAGTACTTC. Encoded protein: CASSQSGRRDEQYF.